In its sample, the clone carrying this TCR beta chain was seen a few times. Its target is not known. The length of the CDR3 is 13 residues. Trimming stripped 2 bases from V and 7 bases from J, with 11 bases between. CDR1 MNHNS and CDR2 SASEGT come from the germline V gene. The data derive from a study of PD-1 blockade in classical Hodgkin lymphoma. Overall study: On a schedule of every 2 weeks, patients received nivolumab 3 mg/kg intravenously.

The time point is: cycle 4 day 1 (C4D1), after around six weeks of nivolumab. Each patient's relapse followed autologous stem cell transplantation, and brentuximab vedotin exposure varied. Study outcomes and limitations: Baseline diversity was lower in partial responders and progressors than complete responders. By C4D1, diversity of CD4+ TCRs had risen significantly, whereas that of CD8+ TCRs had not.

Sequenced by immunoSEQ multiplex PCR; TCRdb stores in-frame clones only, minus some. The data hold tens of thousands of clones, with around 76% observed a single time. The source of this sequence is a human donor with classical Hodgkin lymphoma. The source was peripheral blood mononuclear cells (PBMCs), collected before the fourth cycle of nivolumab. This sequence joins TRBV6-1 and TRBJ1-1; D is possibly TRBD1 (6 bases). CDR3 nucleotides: TGTGCCAGCAGTGAATTCGGGGGCAGTGAAGCTTTCTTT. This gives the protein CASSEFGGSEAFF.